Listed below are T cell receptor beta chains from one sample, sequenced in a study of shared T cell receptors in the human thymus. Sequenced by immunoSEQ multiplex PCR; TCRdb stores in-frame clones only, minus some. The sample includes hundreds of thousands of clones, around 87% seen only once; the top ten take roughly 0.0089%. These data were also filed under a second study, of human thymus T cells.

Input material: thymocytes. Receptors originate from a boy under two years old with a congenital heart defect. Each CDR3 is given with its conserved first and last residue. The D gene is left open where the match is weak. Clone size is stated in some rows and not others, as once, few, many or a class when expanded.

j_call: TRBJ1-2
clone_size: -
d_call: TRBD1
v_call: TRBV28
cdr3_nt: TGTGCCAGCAGTTTGGACAGGAGAACCTATGGCTACACCTTC
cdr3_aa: CASSLDRRTYGYTF

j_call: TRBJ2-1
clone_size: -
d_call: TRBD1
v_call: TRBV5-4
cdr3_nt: TGTGCCAGCAGCTGGGACAGGGTGTATGAGCAGTTCTTC
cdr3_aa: CASSWDRVYEQFF

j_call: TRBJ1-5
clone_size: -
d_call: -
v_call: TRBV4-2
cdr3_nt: TGTGCCAGCAGCCAAGGTCCTAAGACTTACCCGAGCAATCAGCCCCAGCATTTT
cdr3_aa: CASSQGPKTYPSNQPQHF

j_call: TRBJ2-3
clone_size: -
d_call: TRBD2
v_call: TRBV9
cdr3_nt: TGTGCCAGCAGCGTAGGACTAGCGGGGGCCGTCAACACAGATACGCAGTATTTT
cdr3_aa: CASSVGLAGAVNTDTQYF

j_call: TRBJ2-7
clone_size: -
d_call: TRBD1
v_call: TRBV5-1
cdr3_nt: TGCGCCAGCAGCCCCCGGGACAGGGCGGGCGGCTACGAGCAGTACTTC
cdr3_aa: CASSPRDRAGGYEQYF

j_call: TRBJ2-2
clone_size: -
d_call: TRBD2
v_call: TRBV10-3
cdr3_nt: TGTGCCATCAGTGATGGCCTTCTAGCGGGAGAAACCGGGGAGCTGTTTTTT
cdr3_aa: CAISDGLLAGETGELFF

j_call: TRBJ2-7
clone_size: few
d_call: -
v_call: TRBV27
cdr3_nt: TGTGCCAGCAGATCGGGGGAGCAGTACTTC
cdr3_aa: CASRSGEQYF

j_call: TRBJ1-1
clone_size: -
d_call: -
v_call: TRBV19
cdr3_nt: TGTGCCAGTAGTATTTCAGGGTCTATGACTGAAGCTTTCTTT
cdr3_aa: CASSISGSMTEAFF

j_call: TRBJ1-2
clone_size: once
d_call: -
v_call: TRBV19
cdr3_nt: TGTGCCAGTAGGAGGCAGACAGACTATGGCTACACCTTC
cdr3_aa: CASRRQTDYGYTF

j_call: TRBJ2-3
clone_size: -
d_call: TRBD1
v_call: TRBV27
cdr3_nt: TGTGCCAGCAGCCGGGACAGGGGTACAGATACGCAGTATTTT
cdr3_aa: CASSRDRGTDTQYF

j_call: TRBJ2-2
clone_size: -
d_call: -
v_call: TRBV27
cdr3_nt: TGTGCCAGCAGGCCGGACTCCCCGGCGTTGGGGGAGCTGTTTTTT
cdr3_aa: CASRPDSPALGELFF

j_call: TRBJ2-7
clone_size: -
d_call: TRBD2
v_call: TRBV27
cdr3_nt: TGTGCCAGCAGGTCCGGGACTAGCGGCCAGCAAAGGTACGAGCAGTACTTC
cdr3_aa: CASRSGTSGQQRYEQYF

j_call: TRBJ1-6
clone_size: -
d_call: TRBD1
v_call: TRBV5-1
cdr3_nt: TGCGCCAGCAGCTTGTCCCGGGACAGGGGAGGTTCACCCCTCCACTTT
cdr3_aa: CASSLSRDRGGSPLHF

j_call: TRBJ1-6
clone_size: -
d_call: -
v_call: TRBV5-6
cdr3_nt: TGTGCCAGCAGCTTGGCCGCGGGGACCCTTTATGATTCACCCCTCCACTTT
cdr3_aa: CASSLAAGTLYDSPLHF

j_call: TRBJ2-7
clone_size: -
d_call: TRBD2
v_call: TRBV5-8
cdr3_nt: TGTGCCAGCAGACGGGGGGGCCACGAGCAGTACTTC
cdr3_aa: CASRRGGHEQYF